This is a list of T cell receptor beta chains from one sample in a study of blood T cell repertoires in COVID-19. Only in-frame clones appear in the TCRdb table, and some are missing; sequencing was by immunoSEQ multiplex PCR. The top ten clones hold around 2.2% of a sample with 290,000 or so clones, approximately 93% of them seen once. The specimen sequenced was peripheral blood. The receptors come from a woman aged 25-40 years with COVID-19, enrolled during active disease. Each CDR3 is given with its conserved first and last residue. The D gene is left open where the match is weak. Clone size is not always given. Where it is, it says once, few, many or a class for expanded clones.

TRBD2	.	TRBV6-2/TRBV6-3	TRBJ2-7	CASSSLAGGYEQYF	TGTGCCAGCAGTTCCCTAGCGGGAGGCTACGAGCAGTACTTC
TRBD2	.	TRBV7-9	TRBJ2-1	CASSGTSVYNEQFF	TGTGCCAGCAGCGGAACTAGCGTTTACAATGAGCAGTTCTTC
.	once	TRBV5-1	TRBJ2-2	CASSEGANTGELFF	TGCGCCAGCAGCGAGGGGGCGAACACCGGGGAGCTGTTTTTT
.	.	TRBV27	TRBJ1-5	CASSLSTGGGGPQHF	TGTGCCAGCAGTTTATCAACGGGGGGCGGTGGGCCCCAGCATTTT
.	once	TRBV7-9	TRBJ2-2	CASSSSRGGELFF	TGTGCCAGCAGCTCTTCCAGGGGTGGGGAGCTGTTTTTT
.	.	TRBV27	TRBJ2-2	CASSLGRTGELFF	TGTGCCAGCAGTTTAGGCAGAACCGGGGAGCTGTTTTTT
.	.	TRBV30	TRBJ1-3	CAWSVLLGGGNTIYF	TGTGCCTGGAGTGTACTTTTGGGAGGTGGAAACACCATATATTTT
.	.	TRBV11-2	TRBJ1-1	CASSLDRQFQAFF	TGTGCCAGCAGCTTAGATAGACAGTTTCAAGCTTTCTTT
.	.	TRBV3-1/TRBV3-2	TRBJ1-2	CASSSRQAAYGYTF	TGTGCCAGCAGCTCCAGACAGGCGGCGTATGGCTACACCTTC
TRBD1	few	TRBV11-1	TRBJ1-1	CASSANDRGKAFF	TGTGCCAGCAGCGCGAACGACAGGGGGAAAGCTTTCTTT
.	.	TRBV5-6	TRBJ1-1	CASSLAGIQGEAFF	TGTGCCAGCAGCTTGGCGGGAATACAGGGAGAAGCTTTCTTT
.	.	TRBV15	TRBJ1-1	CATSREKGRYGESVNLEFSGAFF	TGTGCCACCAGCAGAGAGAAGGGGAGGTATGGTGAGTCGGTAAATTTAGAGTTCAGCGGAGCTTTCTTT
.	.	TRBV7-8	TRBJ1-2	CASSLALDSGGYTF	TGTGCCAGCAGCTTAGCGTTGGACTCTGGAGGCTACACCTTC
.	.	TRBV7-2	TRBJ2-5	CASSLDLVAGSYQETQYF	TGTGCCAGCAGCTTAGATCTAGTGGCAGGGTCGTACCAAGAGACCCAGTACTTC
TRBD2	.	TRBV3-1/TRBV3-2	TRBJ2-2	CASSQDRLAGALGELFF	TGTGCCAGCAGCCAAGATAGACTAGCGGGAGCGCTCGGGGAGCTGTTTTTT
.	.	TRBV30	TRBJ1-3	CAWSARLGGGSGNTIYF	TGTGCCTGGAGTGCTCGCCTCGGTGGAGGGTCTGGAAACACCATATATTTT
TRBD1	few	TRBV3-1/TRBV3-2	TRBJ2-1	CASSLWTGNEQFF	TGTGCCAGCAGCCTTTGGACAGGCAATGAGCAGTTCTTC
.	.	TRBV5-1	TRBJ2-5	CASSGTGETQYF	TGCGCCAGCAGCGGCACGGGAGAGACCCAGTACTTC
.	.	TRBV3-1/TRBV3-2	TRBJ1-1	CASSPTRTANTEAFF	TGTGCCAGCAGCCCAACCCGGACAGCGAACACTGAAGCTTTCTTT
TRBD2	.	TRBV5-5	TRBJ2-7	CASSLALGGLREQYF	TGTGCCAGCAGCTTGGCCCTGGGAGGGCTGAGGGAGCAGTACTTC
TRBD1	.	TRBV5-6	TRBJ1-1	CASRMTGGTEAFF	TGTGCCAGCAGAATGACAGGGGGCACTGAAGCTTTCTTT
TRBD1	many	TRBV20-1	TRBJ1-2	CSAREDRISF	TGCAGTGCTAGAGAGGACAGGATCTCTTTC
TRBD1	once	TRBV3-1/TRBV3-2	TRBJ2-1	CASSPRSGGRRSSYNEQFF	TGTGCCAGCAGCCCCAGATCAGGGGGTCGTCGTTCCTCCTACAATGAGCAGTTCTTC
TRBD2	once	TRBV6-6	TRBJ2-7	CASSYGVAGERWEQYF	TGTGCCAGCAGTTACGGGGTAGCGGGAGAACGTTGGGAGCAGTACTTC
TRBD1	.	TRBV18	TRBJ2-1	CASSTGDRGLDNEQFF	TGTGCCAGCTCAACGGGAGACAGGGGGCTGGACAATGAGCAGTTCTTC
TRBD2	.	TRBV11-2	TRBJ2-7	CASSLVDGGAYEQYF	TGTGCCAGCAGCTTAGTGGATGGGGGGGCCTACGAGCAGTACTTC
.	.	TRBV3-1/TRBV3-2	TRBJ1-3	CASSPPSGGRNSGNTIYF	TGTGCCAGCAGCCCCCCCAGTGGCGGCCGGAACTCTGGAAACACCATATATTTT
TRBD2	.	TRBV27	TRBJ2-7	CASRVREVTSKQYF	TGTGCCAGCAGAGTACGGGAGGTTACCTCCAAGCAGTACTTC
.	.	TRBV28	TRBJ1-2	CASSLGQNYGYTF	TGTGCCAGCAGTTTAGGGCAGAACTATGGCTACACCTTC